This T cell receptor beta chain stems from a study of T cells in Graves' hyperthyroidism and ophthalmopathy. Germline CDR1 and CDR2: MNHEY and SMNVEV (reference sequence). The CDR3 is 15 amino acids. Losses at the gene ends were 5 bases for V and 7 bases for J; bases not matched to a gene: 12. This clonotype was counted between two and nine times. Researchers amplified the TCR beta CDR3 regions from RNA transcripts. HTBI primers were used for first-round RT-PCR of the TCR CDR3. TCRdb re-called the multiplex PCR reads with MiXCR, one entry per CDR3 protein. The sample shows a few hundred thousand distinct CDR3 sequences, less than 20% of them seen only once.

The rearrangement links TRBV27 to TRBJ1-1; 8 bases align to TRBD1. Sequenced: blood. The source is a man in his late teens or twenties with Graves' ophthalmopathy. The CDR3 protein is CASSPKVDRGFEAFF. The CDR3 DNA sequence: TGTGCCAGCAGTCCGAAAGTCGACAGGGGTTTTGAAGCTTTCTTT.